This T cell receptor (beta chain) originates from a study of T cell responses to AZD1222 COVID-19 vaccine. Remarks on this clone: Other DNA sequences within the sample encode an identical CDR3.

The CDR3 loop spans 13 amino acids. V was cut by 5 bases and J by 4 bases, with 9 bases left in between. Per the germline V gene, CDR1 is MNHEY and CDR2 is SMNVEV (reference sequence). Profiled with immunoSEQ multiplex PCR; TCRdb holds only in-frame clones, not every one. The sample comprises fewer than 120,000 clones, around nine tenths of which are singletons, and around 14% rests with the top ten. Specimen: peripheral blood, collected 28 days after the second AZD1222 dose. This clonotype was sampled from an adult who received the AZD1222 COVID-19 vaccine. V gene TRBV27 combines with J gene TRBJ2-1; perhaps D is TRBD1 or TRBD2 (5 bases each). CDR3 bases: TGTGCCAGCAGTCTCGGGGCTTACAATGAGCAGTTCTTC. As protein: CASSLGAYNEQFF.